One and the same sample provided the 17 T cell receptor beta chains below, sequenced in a study of blood T cell repertoires in COVID-19 (dated by TCRdb to 2020 to 2022). The protocol used for the library was the immunoSEQ multiplex PCR assay. TCRdb carries this immuneACCESS record with in-frame sequences only. Its versions omit some clonotypes, under half of them owing to an unresolved V gene in the studies checked, with the rest unexplained. Across this sample there are 45,000 to 65,000 clones, with roughly 87% seen only once. The ten largest clones add up to less than 9% of the sample. Sequencing was performed on peripheral blood. The receptor set was obtained from a man aged 50-60 years with active COVID-19.

A single count supports this clone. This rearrangement joins TRBV5-1 to TRBJ2-1; a weak D match, TRBD2 (6 bases). The germline V gene has CDR1 SGHRS and CDR2 YFSETQ. Trimming took off 4 bases at V and 2 bases at J, with 16 bases between the two ends. The CDR3 length is 16 residues. The CDR3 protein is CASSGLGRGTYNEQFF. The CDR3 DNA follows: TGCGCCAGCAGCGGTTTGGGACGGGGGACCTACAATGAGCAGTTCTTC.

The chain uses TRBV7-3 and TRBJ2-5; possibly TRBD2 for D (6 bases). Trimming cost V 1 base and J 5 bases, with 11 bases left between them. CDR3 length: 14 residues. Germline lookup yields CDR1 SGHTA and CDR2 FQGTGA. The CDR3 nucleotides read TGTGCCAGCAGCTTAAGGGGGGTCGGGGAGACCCAGTACTTC. The encoded protein is CASSLRGVGETQYF.

V is TRBV7-2 and J is TRBJ1-4, with D tentatively TRBD1 (6 bases). Germline CDR1 reads SGHTA; CDR2 reads FQGNSA. This CDR3 region has 16 residues. Trimming shortened V by 5 bases and J by 4 bases, and 17 bases separated the two germline ends. CDR3 region: CASSPAKTGYNEKLFF. The CDR3 region has the DNA TGTGCCAGCAGCCCTGCGAAGACAGGCTATAATGAAAAACTGTTTTTT. The whole variable domain, filled in from reference TRBV7-2 and TRBJ1-4, reads GAGVSQSPSNKVTEKGKDVELRCDPISGHTALYWYRQSLGQGLEFLIYFQGNSAPDKSGLPSDRFSAERTGGSVSTLTIQRTQQEDSAVYLCASSPAKTGYNEKLFFGSGTQLSVL.

This chain uses TRBV7-2 with TRBJ1-1; D ambiguous. CDR1 SGHTA and CDR2 FQGNSA come from the germline V gene. Trimming removed 2 bases from V and 7 bases from J, with 14 bases in between. This CDR3 is 14 amino acids long. CDR3 amino acids: CASSLPTSTSEAFF. The CDR3 bases are TGTGCCAGCAGCTTACCCACCTCCACTAGTGAAGCTTTCTTT.

The chain links TRBV2 to TRBJ2-3; D remains unclear. The CDR3 sequence is 11 residues long. CDR1 and CDR2 (germline): SNHLY, FYNNEI. V was trimmed by 7 bases and J by 2 bases, leaving 4 bases between them. In nucleotides, the CDR3 is TGTGCCAGCACCGTCACAGATACGCAGTATTTT. Protein sequence: CASTVTDTQYF.

The chain couples TRBV18 to TRBJ2-1; the match to TRBD1 covers 8 bases. V shed 1 base, J shed 7 bases, and the junction held 3 bases outside the gene matches. This CDR3 spans 14 amino acids. The germline V gene has CDR1 KGHSH and CDR2 LQKENI. DNA for the CDR3: TGTGCCAGCTCACCACAGACAGGGGAGAATGAGCAGTTCTTC. Encoded protein: CASSPQTGENEQFF. Looking up the rest from reference TRBV18 and TRBJ2-1 gives the full variable domain: NAGVMQNPRHLVRRRGQEARLRCSPMKGHSHVYWYRQLPEEGLKFMVYLQKENIIDESGMPKERFSAEFPKEGPSILRIQQVVRGDSAAYFCASSPQTGENEQFFGPGTRLTVL.

The rearrangement links TRBV6-5 to TRBJ1-5; D possibly corresponds to TRBD1 (5 bases). CDR1 is MNHEY and CDR2 is SVGAGI in the germline V gene. The length of the CDR3 is 15 residues. V dropped 6 bases and J dropped 0 bases, with 12 bases sitting between them. CDR3 amino acids: CASRRGDGSNQPQHF. In DNA, the CDR3 is TGTGCCAGCAGACGGGGGGACGGTAGCAATCAGCCCCAGCATTTT.

The chain couples TRBV7-2 to TRBJ2-1, with 11 bases fitting TRBD2. Germline V CDR1 and CDR2: SGHTA, FQGNSA. Trimming at V came to 11 bases and at J to 15 bases, leaving 12 bases not matched to a gene. The CDR3 extends over 12 amino acids. CDR3 DNA: TGTGCCGGTGGCCGTAGGACTAGCGGGTTGTTCTTC. Encoded protein: CAGGRRTSGLFF.

The chain carries TRBV19 and TRBJ2-7, with D perhaps TRBD1 (6 bases). The CDR3 is made up of 14 amino acids. V lost 8 bases to trimming and J lost 0 bases, with 14 bases between them. Germline lookup yields CDR1 LNHDA and CDR2 SQIVND (reference sequence). For the CDR3, the DNA is TGTGCCAGTTCCTCGAACAGGGACTCCTACGAGCAGTACTTC. This gives the protein CASSSNRDSYEQYF.

The V call is TRBV5-6, the J call TRBJ1-2; the D gene is possibly TRBD1 (6 bases). Trimming removed 7 bases at V and 4 bases at J, with 17 bases between. Germline loops: CDR1 SGHDT, CDR2 YYEEEE. This CDR3 has 14 residues. For the CDR3, the DNA is TGTGCCAGCGGAATACCGGGACAACTCTATGGCTACACCTTC. Its translation: CASGIPGQLYGYTF.

This rearrangement joins TRBV5-1 to TRBJ1-2, with D unclear. This CDR3 region has 15 residues. Trimming removed 0 bases at V and 4 bases at J, with 13 bases between. The germline CDR1 and CDR2 sequences are SGHRS and YFSETQ. The CDR3 reads CASSLALGSGYGYTF. The CDR3 DNA reads as TGCGCCAGCAGCTTGGCTTTGGGGAGTGGCTATGGCTACACCTTC.

The chain carries TRBV2 and TRBJ2-7, with 8 bases fitting TRBD1. Per the germline V gene, CDR1 is SNHLY and CDR2 is FYNNEI. The CDR3 sequence is 14 residues long. V lost 4 bases and J lost 5; bases outside the gene matches: 7. CDR3 region: CASSGQGAWDEQYF. The CDR3, as DNA: TGTGCCAGCAGTGGGCAGGGGGCCTGGGACGAGCAGTACTTC.

The rearrangement uses TRBV5-1 and TRBJ1-2; perhaps TRBD1 as D (5 bases). Germline CDR1 reads SGHRS; CDR2 reads YFSETQ. CDR3 length equals 13 residues. V shed 0 bases and J shed 7 bases, with 10 bases lying between them. The CDR3 spells CASSLAGDGGYTF. CDR3 bases: TGCGCCAGCAGCTTGGCGGGGGATGGTGGCTACACCTTC.

The V gene is TRBV5-1, the J gene TRBJ2-3, with TRBD2 matching 13 bases. The CDR3 is 15 amino acids. The germline CDR1 and CDR2 sequences are SGHRS and YFSETQ. J was trimmed by 4 bases and V by 4 bases; bases with no gene match: 3. CDR3 bases: TGCGCCAGCAGCCTCGGGACTAGCGGGGCAGATACGCAGTATTTT. Translated: CASSLGTSGADTQYF. Complete variable domain (other parts from reference TRBV5-1 and TRBJ2-3): KAGVTQTPRYLIKTRGQQVTLSCSPISGHRSVSWYQQTPGQGLQFLFEYFSETQRNKGNFPGRFSGRQFSNSRSEMNVSTLELGDSALYLCASSLGTSGADTQYFGPGTRLTVL.

The chain recombines TRBV20-1 with TRBJ2-1; 9 nucleotides line up with TRBD1. Germline-derived CDR1 and CDR2 are DFQATT and SNEGSKA (reference sequence). This CDR3 comprises 10 residues. The CDR3 here is CLGQGNEQFF. CDR3 DNA sequence: TGCCTGGGACAGGGCAATGAGCAGTTCTTC.

V is TRBV4-3 and J is TRBJ2-3, with 8 bases identical to TRBD2. The length of the CDR3 is 15 residues. Germline trimming cut 2 bases from V and 0 bases from J; bases unmatched to any gene: 1. Germline V gene sequence: CDR1 LGHNA, CDR2 YSLEER. The CDR3 reads CASSQTSGSTDTQYF. CDR3 DNA: TGCGCCAGCAGCCAAACTAGCGGAAGCACAGATACGCAGTATTTT.

The genes are TRBV7-2 and TRBJ2-7; 9 nucleotides agree with TRBD2. This CDR3 is built from 16 residues. With V trimmed by 2 bases and J by 3 bases, 8 bases remained unmatched. The germline CDR1 and CDR2 sequences are SGHTA and FQGNSA. The CDR3, as DNA: TGTGCCAGCAGCTTAAGTGCGGGGGGGTCGAGCTACGAGCAGTACTTC. Translated, it gives CASSLSAGGSSYEQYF. The full variable domain, its missing parts supplied by reference TRBV7-2 and TRBJ2-7, is GAGVSQSPSNKVTEKGKDVELRCDPISGHTALYWYRQSLGQGLEFLIYFQGNSAPDKSGLPSDRFSAERTGGSVSTLTIQRTQQEDSAVYLCASSLSAGGSSYEQYFGPGTRLTVT.